The clone carrying this TCR beta chain has at least ten counts. What it binds is unknown. The data originate from a study of spatial heterogeneity in lung cancer. Across the whole study: In cases with available follow-up PBMC samples, these were sequenced at a median of roughly two years after resection. The count of detected beta-chain sequences consistently exceeded that of alpha-chain sequences. Findings of the study overall: Blood showed ubiquitous tumor TCRs more often at resection than at routine follow-up.

This CDR3 has 13 residues. In germline, CDR1 is MNHEY, CDR2 SVGAGI. Trimming took 4 bases from V and 1 from J, leaving 7 bases between them. Sample time point: blood at routine non-recurrence follow-up after resection. TCRs were sequenced from unsorted whole RNA of tumor, nontumor lung or PBMC. A distinct unique molecular identifier was carried by each TCR cDNA molecule. One entry per CDR3 protein, called by TCRdb with MiXCR from the 5' RACE reads. The table lists around 110,000 distinct CDR3 sequences, 10% to 15% of them singletons. V usage is TRBV6-5 and J usage is TRBJ1-2; weak D call: TRBD1 (5 bases). This receptor was obtained from a male donor with early-stage non-small cell lung cancer. The input for sequencing was PBMCs, taken at follow-up. The CDR3 sequence is CASSFQGNYGYTF. The CDR3 DNA reads TGTGCCAGCAGTTTCCAGGGTAACTATGGCTACACCTTC.